This passage covers 22 T cell receptor beta chains from one sample sequenced in a study of neurological immune-mediated disorders. TCRdb re-called the 5' RACE reads through MiXCR, storing one row per CDR3 protein. Among roughly 56,000 distinct CDR3 sequences listed, 10% to 12% were seen once. Sequencing was carried out using PBMCs. These receptors all come from a man in his fifties or sixties in good health.

This clonotype was recorded a few times. The genes are TRBV18 and TRBJ2-3; D might be TRBD1 (6 bases). This CDR3 has 14 amino acids. Germline V gene data show CDR1 as KGHSH and CDR2 as LQKENI. V lost 6 bases and J 4 bases, leaving 14 bases between the germline ends. The CDR3 protein is CASSQSGDADTQYF. Written as DNA, the CDR3 is TGTGCCAGCTCTCAATCAGGGGACGCAGATACGCAGTATTTT. The complete variable domain, with remaining parts taken from reference TRBV18 and TRBJ2-3, reads NAGVMQNPRHLVRRRGQEARLRCSPMKGHSHVYWYRQLPEEGLKFMVYLQKENIIDESGMPKERFSAEFPKEGPSILRIQQVVRGDSAAYFCASSQSGDADTQYFGPGTRLTVL.

This clonotype was observed at least ten times. The genes are TRBV5-6 and TRBJ2-7; TRBD1 or TRBD2 may be the D gene (5 bases each). V was pared by 2 bases and J by 6 bases, with 18 bases between. Germline V lookup: CDR1 SGHDT, CDR2 YYEEEE. The CDR3 length is 15 residues. CDR3 DNA: TGTGCCAGCAGCTTAACGGGGCAGACCAGGACCGAGCAGTACTTC. It encodes CASSLTGQTRTEQYF.

The chain is built from TRBV6-1 and TRBJ1-1; D gene uncertain. The CDR3 sequence is 13 residues long. The ends were cut back, 3 bases at V and 5 bases at J, with 10 bases in the middle. The germline V gene encodes CDR1 MNHNS and CDR2 SASEGT. CDR3 in DNA: TGTGCCAGCAGTGAGCATCCCGGGACTGAAGCTTTCTTT. Its translation is CASSEHPGTEAFF.

This clonotype is medium-sized in the sample. The chain combines TRBV12-3 or TRBV12-4 with TRBJ1-5, with D tentatively TRBD1 (6 bases). V lost 6 bases and J 6 bases, leaving 12 bases between the germline ends. The CDR3 loop spans 13 amino acids. In nucleotides, the CDR3 is TGTGCCAGCAGCCTAGGGGGGAGTCAGCCCCAGCATTTT. Translating gives CASSLGGSQPQHF.

The sample holds many counts of this clonotype. The rearrangement joins TRBV24-1 to TRBJ2-3; TRBD1 matches 8 bases. The germline gives CDR1 KGHDR, CDR2 SFDVKD. V lost 2 bases to trimming and J lost 4 bases; unmatched junction nucleotides: 7. The CDR3 loop spans 16 amino acids. This CDR3 reads CATSDSRTGLADTQYF. The CDR3 coding sequence is TGTGCCACCAGTGATTCTCGGACAGGGCTTGCAGATACGCAGTATTTT.

This clonotype was seen many times. This chain uses TRBV6-1 with TRBJ2-1; the D gene could be TRBD1 or TRBD2 (5 bases each). Germline V CDR1 and CDR2: MNHNS, SASEGT. V was trimmed by 2 bases and J by 4 bases, leaving 15 bases between them. The CDR3 consists of 16 residues. The DNA of the CDR3 is TGTGCCAGCAGTGAAAGAAGGGGAGACAGTTACAATGAGCAGTTCTTC. Its protein is CASSERRGDSYNEQFF.

This clonotype was counted a few times. This chain uses TRBV6-6 with TRBJ1-1, with 10 bases matching TRBD1. The V gene end was trimmed by 8 bases and the J gene end by 1 base; junction bases not matched to a gene: 4. Germline CDR1 reads MNHNY; CDR2 reads SVGAGI (reference sequence). This CDR3 has 14 residues. The CDR3 sequence is CASGDRGGNTEAFF. CDR3 DNA sequence: TGTGCCAGCGGGGACAGGGGAGGGAACACTGAAGCTTTCTTT.

This clonotype was counted many times. The chain couples TRBV7-2 to TRBJ2-7; D possibly corresponds to TRBD1 (6 bases). The CDR3 consists of 12 residues. The germline CDR1 and CDR2 sequences are SGHTA and FQGNSA. V lost 6 bases and J 4 bases, leaving 10 bases between the germline ends. CDR3 coding DNA: TGTGCCAGCAGTAGGGACATTTACGAGCAGTACTTC. This codes for CASSRDIYEQYF.

This clonotype was picked up many times. The chain carries TRBV7-2 and TRBJ2-5, with 10 bases that match TRBD2. The CDR3 has 16 amino acids. Germline V gene lookup returns CDR1 SGHTA and CDR2 FQGNSA. V gave up 0 bases and J gave up 4 bases; unmatched junction bases: 5. This chain's CDR3 is CASSLAERGGGETQYF. DNA of the CDR3: TGTGCCAGCAGCTTAGCGGAGCGGGGGGGCGGAGAGACCCAGTACTTC.

This clonotype was observed many times. The chain uses TRBV11-2 and TRBJ2-7; D might be TRBD1 (6 bases). Germline V lookup: CDR1 SGHAT, CDR2 FQNNGV. Trimming shortened V by 1 base and J by 5 bases, and 18 bases separated the two germline ends. CDR3 size: 16 residues. CDR3 sequence: CASSLGQGPVLHEQYF. CDR3 DNA: TGTGCCAGCAGCTTAGGGCAGGGGCCTGTATTACACGAGCAGTACTTC.

In regard to this clonotype: Possible read error: a much larger clone is one base away. The J gene is TRBJ1-5, the V gene TRBV20-1; D not resolved. This CDR3 region has 12 residues. Per germline, CDR1 DFQATT and CDR2 SNEGSKA (reference sequence). This CDR3 is CSALEWNQHQHF. For the CDR3, the DNA is TGCAGTGCTTTGGAGTGGAATCAGCACCAGCATTTT.

This clonotype was counted many times. The V gene is TRBV20-1, the J gene TRBJ2-5; D gene ambiguous. Trimming removed 1 base at V and 5 bases at J, with 5 bases between. The CDR3 runs to 11 residues. Per germline, CDR1 DFQATT and CDR2 SNEGSKA (reference sequence). The CDR3 DNA reads as TGCAGTGCTAGAGTCCGGGAGACCCAGTACTTC. This encodes CSARVRETQYF.

This clonotype was seen repeatedly, ten times or more. The chain combines TRBV3-1 with TRBJ1-2; D is undetermined. CDR1 is LGHDT and CDR2 is YNNKEL in the germline V gene (reference sequence). Trimming stripped 6 bases from V and 4 bases from J, with 15 bases between. This CDR3 is built from 14 residues. CDR3 region: CASREASETYGYTF. The DNA of the CDR3 is TGTGCCAGCAGGGAAGCTTCGGAGACCTATGGCTACACCTTC.

This clonotype came up many times. The chain employs TRBV6-5 and TRBJ1-1; D gene ambiguous. The CDR3 loop spans 17 amino acids. Germline V gives CDR1 MNHEY, CDR2 SVGAGI. V shed 6 bases and J shed 6 bases, with 26 bases lying between them. CDR3 sequence (DNA): TGTGCCAGCAGCCCCGTCGGACGTGGGCCGGCGGGAGCTGAAGCTTTCTTT. It codes for CASSPVGRGPAGAEAFF.

This clonotype showed up many times. This chain links TRBV10-3 with TRBJ2-1; 13 bases line up with TRBD2. J was trimmed by 0 bases and V by 3 bases; bases with no gene match: 5. The CDR3 runs 18 residues. Germline V lookup: CDR1 ENHRY, CDR2 SYGVKD. In DNA form, the CDR3 reads TGTGCCATCAGTGAACAACTAGCGGGGGGGCTCTCCTACAATGAGCAGTTCTTC. Residues: CAISEQLAGGLSYNEQFF.

This clonotype was counted many times. At one boundary the junction diverges from the germline segment, which might be a read error. V usage is TRBV7-2 and J usage is TRBJ2-3; 8 bases line up with TRBD2. The CDR3 sequence is 14 residues long. Germline values: CDR1 SGHTA, CDR2 FQGNSA. The CDR3 reads CVSTAAAGEDTQYF. CDR3 nucleotide sequence: TGTGTCAGCACGGCGGCAGCGGGGGAAGATACGCAGTATTTT.

This clonotype has ten or more counts. CDR3 DNA sequence: TGTGCCAGCAGTCCCTCGGACAGGAACACCGGGGAGCTGTTTTTT. This gives the protein CASSPSDRNTGELFF. The chain couples TRBV27 to TRBJ2-2, with D tentatively TRBD1 (6 bases). Germline V gene data show CDR1 as MNHEY and CDR2 as SMNVEV (reference sequence). Trimming took off 5 bases at V and 1 base at J, with 11 bases between the two ends. The CDR3 covers 15 residues.

Ten or more counts support this clonotype. The chain carries TRBV6-2 or TRBV6-3 and TRBJ1-5; no definite D call. V was cut by 6 bases and J by 4 bases, with 19 bases left in between. Germline CDR1 is MNHEY and CDR2 is SVGEGT. The CDR3 is 16 amino acids. The CDR3 loop is CASSLFPNSGNQPQHF. CDR3 nucleotide sequence: TGTGCCAGCAGCCTTTTCCCTAACTCGGGGAATCAGCCCCAGCATTTT.

This clonotype was seen ten or more times. This chain connects TRBV20-1 to TRBJ2-7; TRBD1 agrees at 8 bases. V shed 6 bases and J 4 bases; nucleotides not matched to a gene: 5. Germline V gives CDR1 DFQATT, CDR2 SNEGSKA (reference sequence). This CDR3 region has 12 residues. CDR3 nucleotides: TGCAGTGCAAAGGACAGGGAGTACGAGCAGTACTTC. Its protein is CSAKDREYEQYF.

The chain couples TRBV20-1 to TRBJ1-2, with 8 bases lining up with TRBD1. This CDR3 is 14 amino acids long. CDR1 and CDR2 from the germline V gene are DFQATT and SNEGSKA (reference sequence). V lost 1 base and J lost 2; bases outside the gene matches: 3. For the CDR3, the DNA is TGCAGTGCTAGAGGGGCAGGGGGCAACTATGGCTACACCTTC. Amino acids: CSARGAGGNYGYTF.

There are many counts of this clonotype. For the CDR3, the DNA is TGCGCCAGCAGCTTGGCATTGAACACTGAAGCTTTCTTT. Protein product: CASSLALNTEAFF. V and J are TRBV5-1 and TRBJ1-1, with D hard to call. Trimming shortened V by 0 bases and J by 0 bases, and 3 bases separated the two germline ends. The CDR3 runs 13 residues. Germline CDR1 reads SGHRS; CDR2 reads YFSETQ.

This clonotype was counted ten times or more. The chain has TRBV18 and TRBJ2-7; maybe TRBD2 (7 bases). The ends were cut back, 4 bases at V and 5 bases at J, with 15 bases in the middle. From germline, CDR1 is KGHSH and CDR2 LQKENI. CDR3 length equals 14 residues. Written as DNA, the CDR3 is TGTGCCAGCTCACGGTCGGGGGGCAAAAACGAGCAGTACTTC. Protein sequence: CASSRSGGKNEQYF. Full variable domain (outside the CDR3, taken from reference TRBV18 and TRBJ2-7): NAGVMQNPRHLVRRRGQEARLRCSPMKGHSHVYWYRQLPEEGLKFMVYLQKENIIDESGMPKERFSAEFPKEGPSILRIQQVVRGDSAAYFCASSRSGGKNEQYFGPGTRLTVT.